At least ten counts were recorded for the clone carrying this T cell receptor beta chain. Its antigen is unknown. The data stem from a study of T cells after yellow fever vaccination. About the research overall: The SMART-Seq v4 Ultra Low Input method served to prepare the low-cell-number fractions. General study findings and limits: The study found a weaker secondary response that peaked faster, day 5 versus 15. In FACS-sorted repertoires, abundant clonotypes from the bulk population could appear as contaminants.

TCRdb independently ran MiXCR on the 5' RACE reads; one entry per CDR3 protein. Of about 130,000 distinct CDR3 sequences in the sample, more than 6.5% were seen once. The V gene end was trimmed by 4 bases and the J gene end by 4 bases; junction bases not matched to a gene: 2. There are 14 residues in the CDR3. The germline CDR1 and CDR2 sequences are SGHTA and FQGNSA. The TCR comes from a man between 18 and 29 years old who received the YFV17D yellow fever vaccine. The specimen comprised CD4+ T cells sorted from PBMCs, sampled 10 days after the first yellow fever vaccination. This sequence joins TRBV7-2 and TRBJ2-5, with 11 positions matching TRBD1. The CDR3 DNA is TGTGCCAGCAGCTCGGACAGGGGGCGAGAGACCCAGTACTTC. It codes for CASSSDRGRETQYF.